Below are 25 T cell receptor beta chains sequenced from a single sample in a study of technical replicates of blood from a few donors. The repertoire was sequenced with immunoSEQ multiplex PCR; TCRdb's copy has only in-frame clones and lacks some. The sample has tens of thousands of clones, 94% seen once. The sample was T cells isolated from PBMCs. The receptors shown here come from a human donor in good health.

This chain links TRBV28 with TRBJ2-4; a possible D gene is TRBD2 (6 bases). Looked up from germline, CDR1 is MDHEN and CDR2 is SYDVKM. This CDR3 has 17 amino acids. V was trimmed by 3 bases and J by 0 bases, leaving 15 bases between them. The CDR3 loop is CASSFPPGGLAKNIQYF. The CDR3 region has the DNA TGTGCCAGCAGTTTTCCCCCCGGGGGATTAGCCAAAAACATTCAGTACTTC. Complete variable domain (other parts from reference TRBV28 and TRBJ2-4): DVKVTQSSRYLVKRTGEKVFLECVQDMDHENMFWYRQDPGLGLRLIYFSYDVKMKEKGDIPEGYSVSREKKERFSLILESASTNQTSMYLCASSFPPGGLAKNIQYFGAGTRLSVL.

J is TRBJ1-1 and V is TRBV28, with 7 bases matching TRBD1. Per germline, CDR1 MDHEN and CDR2 SYDVKM. The CDR3 has 17 amino acids. V lost 6 bases to trimming and J lost 0 bases; unmatched junction nucleotides: 13. The CDR3 sequence is CASSNHPGQFLNTEAFF. Written as DNA, the CDR3 is TGTGCCAGCAGCAACCACCCGGGACAGTTTTTGAACACTGAAGCTTTCTTT.

The chain carries TRBV28 and TRBJ1-1, with D perhaps matching TRBD1 (5 bases). CDR1 is MDHEN, CDR2 SYDVKM, per germline. The CDR3 sequence is 11 residues long. Deletions cut 11 bases from V and 5 bases from J, with 12 bases between. The CDR3 is CALRGGTEAFF. As DNA, the CDR3 is TGTGCCCTTAGGGGAGGGACTGAAGCTTTCTTT.

The rearrangement joins TRBV29-1 to TRBJ1-2; D gene uncertain. This CDR3 region has 13 residues. V was pared by 6 bases and J by 2 bases, with 13 bases between. Per the germline V gene, CDR1 is SQVTM and CDR2 is ANQGSEA. The CDR3 coding sequence is TGCAGCGTAGTCGCGGCGTCAAACTATGGCTACACCTTC. This sequence encodes CSVVAASNYGYTF.

The J gene is TRBJ2-1, the V gene TRBV5-1, with a tentative D call TRBD2 (7 bases). This CDR3 spans 13 amino acids. The ends were cut back, 4 bases at V and 8 bases at J, with 13 bases in the middle. Germline V gene sequence: CDR1 SGHRS, CDR2 YFSETQ. CDR3: CASSRGGGDEQFF. The CDR3 bases are TGCGCCAGCAGCAGAGGGGGGGGAGATGAGCAGTTCTTC.

This chain uses TRBV4-2 with TRBJ2-7; D unclear. In germline, CDR1 is LGHNA, CDR2 YNFKEQ. Trimming pared 0 bases from V and 1 base from J, leaving 4 bases between. This CDR3 region has 13 residues. This chain's CDR3 is CASSQDLSYEQYF. The CDR3 region has the DNA TGTGCCAGCAGCCAAGATCTTTCCTACGAGCAGTACTTC.

This clone has only one observation. The V gene is TRBV19, the J gene TRBJ2-3; 7 bases are a match to TRBD1. The CDR3 runs to 13 residues. Germline CDR1 LNHDA, CDR2 SQIVND (reference sequence). Trimming at V came to 9 bases and at J to 1 base, leaving 4 bases not matched to a gene. The CDR3 protein is CASRGIGTDTQYF. The CDR3 DNA reads as TGTGCCAGCAGGGGGATCGGCACAGATACGCAGTATTTT.

The chain is built from TRBV7-9 and TRBJ2-1, with TRBD2 matching over 14 bases. The V segment lost 0 bases and the J segment 4 bases; nucleotides outside the gene matches: 5. The CDR3 runs 18 residues. Germline V gene sequence: CDR1 SEHNR, CDR2 FQNEAQ (reference sequence). The CDR3 protein is CASSLAQTSGRVYNEQFF. In DNA form, the CDR3 reads TGTGCCAGCAGCTTAGCGCAGACTAGCGGGAGGGTATACAATGAGCAGTTCTTC.

V gene TRBV30 combines with J gene TRBJ2-7; 7 bases agree with TRBD1. With 0 bases clipped from V and 0 bases from J, the junction kept 14 bases outside the gene matches. CDR3 length: 18 amino acids. Germline CDR1 is GTSNPN and CDR2 is SVGIG (reference sequence). CDR3 residues: CAWSVRDRVLTFSYEQYF. The CDR3 coding sequence is TGTGCCTGGAGTGTACGAGACAGGGTCCTAACGTTCTCCTACGAGCAGTACTTC.

This chain connects TRBV27 to TRBJ2-5, with TRBD2 matching over 8 bases. The CDR3 is 15 amino acids. The ends lost 7 bases at V and 2 bases at J; junction bases unmatched: 9. CDR1 is MNHEY, CDR2 SMNVEV, per germline (reference sequence). The DNA for the CDR3 is TGTGCCAGCACTTTGCTGCGGGGGGTTCAAGAGACCCAGTACTTC. It specifies CASTLLRGVQETQYF.

The chain joins TRBV19 to TRBJ2-5, with no clear D. Germline V gene lookup returns CDR1 LNHDA and CDR2 SQIVND (reference sequence). The CDR3 is 11 amino acids. Deletions cut 3 bases from V and 6 bases from J, with 5 bases between. The CDR3 sequence: CASSMRKTQYF. As DNA, the CDR3 is TGTGCCAGTAGTATGCGGAAGACCCAGTACTTC.

The rearrangement uses TRBV2 and TRBJ1-4; D unresolved. The length of the CDR3 is 15 residues. Germline loops: CDR1 SNHLY, CDR2 FYNNEI. The ends were cut back, 6 bases at V and 8 bases at J, with 19 bases in the middle. As DNA, the CDR3 is TGTGCCAGCAGGCAAACCGGGTCAACGTCAGAAAAACTGTTTTTT. Translation gives CASRQTGSTSEKLFF. The whole variable domain, filled in from reference TRBV2 and TRBJ1-4, reads EPEVTQTPSHQVTQMGQEVILRCVPISNHLYFYWYRQILGQKVEFLVSFYNNEISEKSEIFDDQFSVERPDGSNFTLKIRSTKLEDSAMYFCASRQTGSTSEKLFFGSGTQLSVL.

The chain recombines TRBV5-1 with TRBJ2-2; 11 nucleotides agree with TRBD2. Germline V gene data show CDR1 as SGHRS and CDR2 as YFSETQ. With 4 bases clipped from V and 5 bases from J, the junction kept 7 bases outside the gene matches. The CDR3 sequence is 16 residues long. The CDR3 loop is CASSTGLAGGTGELFF. As DNA, the CDR3 is TGCGCCAGCAGCACTGGACTAGCGGGCGGTACCGGGGAGCTGTTTTTT.

V gene TRBV7-9 combines with J gene TRBJ2-3, with 7 bases lining up with TRBD2. J was trimmed by 2 bases and V by 6 bases; bases with no gene match: 11. The CDR3 spans 16 residues. CDR1 is SEHNR, CDR2 FQNEAQ, per germline (reference sequence). CDR3 in DNA: TGTGCCAGCAGTCTATCGCGGGGGACTCACACAGATACGCAGTATTTT. As protein: CASSLSRGTHTDTQYF.

The chain recombines TRBV5-6 with TRBJ1-5, with a weak D call TRBD1 (6 bases). The CDR3 length is 15 residues. Germline V gene sequence: CDR1 SGHDT, CDR2 YYEEEE. Trimming cost V 2 bases and J 1 base, with 10 bases left between them. In DNA, the CDR3 is TGTGCCAGCAGCTTTGGGGGCTTCAGCAATCAGCCCCAGCATTTT. Translation: CASSFGGFSNQPQHF.

Concerning this clone: The same CDR3 arises from other DNA sequences in this sample as well. The V call is TRBV11-2, the J call TRBJ1-2; D gene uncertain. The length of the CDR3 is 15 residues. Trimming pared 4 bases from V and 1 base from J, leaving 13 bases between. Germline assignment: CDR1 SGHAT and CDR2 FQNNGV. Written as DNA, the CDR3 is TGTGCCAGCAGCTCTATCAGAGGGCATAACTATGGCTACACCTTC. Amino acids: CASSSIRGHNYGYTF.

The V and J genes are TRBV10-3 and TRBJ2-1, with a tentative D call TRBD1 (5 bases). Trimming removed 7 bases at V and 0 bases at J, with 7 bases between. Germline V gene data show CDR1 as ENHRY and CDR2 as SYGVKD. The CDR3 runs 13 residues. The CDR3 DNA sequence: TGTGCCATCAAAGACAGCTCCTACAATGAGCAGTTCTTC. Protein product: CAIKDSSYNEQFF.

The V gene is TRBV6-1, the J gene TRBJ1-5; tentative D call: TRBD1 (5 bases). V was cut by 7 bases and J by 3 bases, with 10 bases left in between. Germline V CDR1 and CDR2: MNHNS, SASEGT. This CDR3 is built from 13 residues. The CDR3 nucleotides read TGTGCCAGCAAGCAGGGTTACAATCAGCCCCAGCATTTT. This gives the protein CASKQGYNQPQHF.

J is TRBJ2-2 and V is TRBV5-1; TRBD1 matches at 7 bases. Looked up from germline, CDR1 is SGHRS and CDR2 is YFSETQ. Losses at the gene ends were 2 bases for V and 6 bases for J; bases not matched to a gene: 1. This CDR3 is 13 amino acids long. CDR3 sequence (DNA): TGCGCCAGCAGCTTAGACAGGGCCGGGGAGCTGTTTTTT. It encodes CASSLDRAGELFF. The whole variable domain, remainder taken from reference TRBV5-1 and TRBJ2-2, is KAGVTQTPRYLIKTRGQQVTLSCSPISGHRSVSWYQQTPGQGLQFLFEYFSETQRNKGNFPGRFSGRQFSNSRSEMNVSTLELGDSALYLCASSLDRAGELFFGEGSRLTVL.

This clone was detected only once. This sequence joins TRBV27 and TRBJ2-1, with D unclear. CDR3 size: 16 residues. CDR1 is MNHEY, CDR2 SMNVEV, per germline (reference sequence). The V gene lost 7 bases and the J gene lost 9 bases, with 25 bases spanning the gap. For the CDR3, the DNA is TGTGCCAGCATTGCCTTGTCGAACTGGTTGGTCGGTGAGCAGTTCTTC. It is translated as CASIALSNWLVGEQFF.

The V call is TRBV14, the J call TRBJ2-7; D possibly corresponds to TRBD1 (6 bases). Germline assignment: CDR1 SGHDN and CDR2 FVKESK. The V gene lost 4 bases and the J gene lost 2 bases, with 12 bases spanning the gap. The CDR3 consists of 14 residues. CDR3 in DNA: TGTGCCAGCAGCCGGTGGACAGAGACCTACGAGCAGTACTTC. It codes for CASSRWTETYEQYF.

V usage is TRBV28 and J usage is TRBJ2-5; the D gene is possibly TRBD2 (6 bases). This CDR3 region has 15 residues. V was pared by 6 bases and J by 4 bases, with 18 bases between. From germline, CDR1 is MDHEN and CDR2 SYDVKM. The CDR3 protein is CASRSGGVHSETQYF. The CDR3, as DNA: TGTGCCAGCAGATCCGGGGGTGTTCACTCAGAGACCCAGTACTTC.

CDR3 sequence reads: CSVVVGFPFKEGVGALHGYTF. CDR3 coding DNA: TGCAGCGTTGTGGTTGGCTTCCCCTTCAAGGAAGGGGTGGGTGCTCTTCATGGCTACACCTTC. This chain links TRBV29-1 with TRBJ1-2, with a possible D match to TRBD1 (5 bases). The CDR3 is 21 residues long. CDR1 SQVTM and CDR2 ANQGSEA come from the germline V gene. Deletions cut 4 bases from V and 6 bases from J, with 39 bases between.

The chain links TRBV7-6 to TRBJ2-1, with 9 bases lining up with TRBD2. The CDR3 covers 19 residues. The germline CDR1 and CDR2 sequences are SGHVS and FNYEAQ. Trimming removed 4 bases from V and 1 base from J; junction bases left unmatched: 14. CDR3 in amino acids: CASSSLLSGGGASYNEQFF. The CDR3 region has the DNA TGTGCCAGCAGCTCCCTCCTCTCAGGCGGGGGGGCTTCCTACAATGAGCAGTTCTTC.

This rearrangement joins TRBV5-6 to TRBJ2-1, with D perhaps matching TRBD1 (5 bases). CDR1 and CDR2 (germline): SGHDT, YYEEEE. The CDR3 has 11 residues. V lost 5 bases and J 9 bases, leaving 9 bases between the germline ends. The CDR3 protein is CASRFQGEQFF. The DNA of the CDR3 is TGTGCCAGCAGATTCCAGGGTGAGCAGTTCTTC.